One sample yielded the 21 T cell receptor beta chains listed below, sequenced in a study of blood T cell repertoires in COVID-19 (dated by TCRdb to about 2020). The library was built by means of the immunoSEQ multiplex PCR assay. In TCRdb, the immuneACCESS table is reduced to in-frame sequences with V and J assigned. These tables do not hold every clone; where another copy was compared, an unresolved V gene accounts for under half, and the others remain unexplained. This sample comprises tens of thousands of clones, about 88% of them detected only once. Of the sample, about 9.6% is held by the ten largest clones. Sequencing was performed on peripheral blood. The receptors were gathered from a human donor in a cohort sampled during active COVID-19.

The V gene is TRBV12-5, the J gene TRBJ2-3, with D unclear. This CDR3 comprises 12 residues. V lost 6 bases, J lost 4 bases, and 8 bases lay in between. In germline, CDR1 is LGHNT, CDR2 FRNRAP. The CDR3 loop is CASGPGADTQYF. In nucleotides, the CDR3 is TGTGCTAGTGGCCCGGGTGCAGATACGCAGTATTTT.

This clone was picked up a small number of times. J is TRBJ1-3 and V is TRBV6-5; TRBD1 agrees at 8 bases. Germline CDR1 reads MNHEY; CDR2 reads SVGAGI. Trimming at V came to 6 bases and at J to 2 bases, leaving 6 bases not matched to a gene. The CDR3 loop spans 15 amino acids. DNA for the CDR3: TGTGCCAGCAGCCTCACAGGGGGAACTGGAAACACCATATATTTT. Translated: CASSLTGGTGNTIYF.

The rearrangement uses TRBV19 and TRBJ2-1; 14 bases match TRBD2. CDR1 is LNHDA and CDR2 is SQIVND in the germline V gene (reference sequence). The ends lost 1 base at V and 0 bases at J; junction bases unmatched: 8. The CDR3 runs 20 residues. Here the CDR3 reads CASSIGSRTSGRLSYNEQFF. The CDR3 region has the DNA TGTGCCAGTAGTATAGGGTCCCGGACTAGCGGGAGGCTCTCCTACAATGAGCAGTTCTTC.

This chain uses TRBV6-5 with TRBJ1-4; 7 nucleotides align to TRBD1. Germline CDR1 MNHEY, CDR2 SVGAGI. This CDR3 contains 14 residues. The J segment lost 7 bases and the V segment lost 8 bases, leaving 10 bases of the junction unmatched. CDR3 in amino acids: CASGTARSSEKLFF. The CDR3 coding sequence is TGTGCCAGCGGGACAGCCCGTTCTAGTGAAAAACTGTTTTTT.

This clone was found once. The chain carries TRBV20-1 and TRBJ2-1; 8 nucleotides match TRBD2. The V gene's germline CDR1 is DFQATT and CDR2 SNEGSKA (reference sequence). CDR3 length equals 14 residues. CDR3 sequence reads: CSASGVAGYNEQFF. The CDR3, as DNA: TGCAGCGCCAGTGGGGTAGCGGGGTACAATGAGCAGTTCTTC.

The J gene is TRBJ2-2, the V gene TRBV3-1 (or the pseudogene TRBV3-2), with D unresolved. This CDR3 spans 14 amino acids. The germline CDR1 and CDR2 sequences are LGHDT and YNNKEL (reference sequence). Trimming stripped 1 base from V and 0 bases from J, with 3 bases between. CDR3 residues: CASSQVSNTGELFF. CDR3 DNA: TGTGCCAGCAGCCAAGTCTCGAACACCGGGGAGCTGTTTTTT.

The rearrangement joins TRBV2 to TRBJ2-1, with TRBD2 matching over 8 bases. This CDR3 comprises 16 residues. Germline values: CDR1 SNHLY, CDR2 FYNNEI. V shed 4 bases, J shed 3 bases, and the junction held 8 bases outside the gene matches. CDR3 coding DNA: TGTGCCAGCAGTGTGAGCGGGAGAGCAGACTACAATGAGCAGTTCTTC. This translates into CASSVSGRADYNEQFF.

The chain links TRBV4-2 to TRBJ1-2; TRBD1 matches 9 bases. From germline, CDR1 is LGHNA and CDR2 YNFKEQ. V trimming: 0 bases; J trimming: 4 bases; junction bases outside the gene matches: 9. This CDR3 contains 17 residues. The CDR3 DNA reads TGTGCCAGCAGCCAAGATTACAGGGGGCATCGTATCTATGGCTACACCTTC. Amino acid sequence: CASSQDYRGHRIYGYTF.

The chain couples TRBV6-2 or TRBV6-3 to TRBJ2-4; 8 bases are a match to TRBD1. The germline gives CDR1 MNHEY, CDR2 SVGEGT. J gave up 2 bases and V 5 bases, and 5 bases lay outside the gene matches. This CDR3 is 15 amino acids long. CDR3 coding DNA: TGTGCCAGCAGTCCAGGGGGCGCTACCAAAAACATTCAGTACTTC. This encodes CASSPGGATKNIQYF.

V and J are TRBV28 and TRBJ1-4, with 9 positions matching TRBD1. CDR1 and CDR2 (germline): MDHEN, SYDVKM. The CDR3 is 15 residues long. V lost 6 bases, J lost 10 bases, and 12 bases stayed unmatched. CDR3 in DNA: TGTGCCAGCAGCCGAGTACAGGGGGCGGAAGGAAAACTGTTTTTT. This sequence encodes CASSRVQGAEGKLFF.

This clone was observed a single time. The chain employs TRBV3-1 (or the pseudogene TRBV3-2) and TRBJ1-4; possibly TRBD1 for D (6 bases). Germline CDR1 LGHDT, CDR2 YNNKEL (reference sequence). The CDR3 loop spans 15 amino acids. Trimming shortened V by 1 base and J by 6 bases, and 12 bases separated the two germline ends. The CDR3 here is CASSQATGRHEKLFF. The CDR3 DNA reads TGTGCCAGCAGCCAAGCGACAGGAAGACATGAAAAACTGTTTTTT.

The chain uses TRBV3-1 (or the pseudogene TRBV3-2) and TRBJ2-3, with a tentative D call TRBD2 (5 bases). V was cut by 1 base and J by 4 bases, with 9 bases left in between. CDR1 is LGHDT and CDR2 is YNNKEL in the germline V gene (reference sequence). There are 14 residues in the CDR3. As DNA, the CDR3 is TGTGCCAGCAGCCAAGCAGCGGTGGCAGATACGCAGTATTTT. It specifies CASSQAAVADTQYF.

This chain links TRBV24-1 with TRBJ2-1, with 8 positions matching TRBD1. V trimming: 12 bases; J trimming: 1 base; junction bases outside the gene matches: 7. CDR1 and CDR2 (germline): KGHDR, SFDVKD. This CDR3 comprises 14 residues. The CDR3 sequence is CAPRQGTSYNEQFF. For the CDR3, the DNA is TGTGCCCCCCGACAGGGGACGTCCTACAATGAGCAGTTCTTC.

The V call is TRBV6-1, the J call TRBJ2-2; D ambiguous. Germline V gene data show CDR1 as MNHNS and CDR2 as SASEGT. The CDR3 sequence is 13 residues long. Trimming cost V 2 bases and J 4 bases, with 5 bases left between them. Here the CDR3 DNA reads TGTGCCAGCAGTGAATTTATCACCGGGGAGCTGTTTTTT. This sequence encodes CASSEFITGELFF.

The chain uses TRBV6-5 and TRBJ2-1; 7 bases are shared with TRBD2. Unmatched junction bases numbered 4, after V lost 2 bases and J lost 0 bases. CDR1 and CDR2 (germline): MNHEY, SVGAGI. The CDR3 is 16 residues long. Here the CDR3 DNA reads TGTGCCAGCAGTTACCCGGCTAGCGGCTCCTACAATGAGCAGTTCTTC. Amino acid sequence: CASSYPASGSYNEQFF.

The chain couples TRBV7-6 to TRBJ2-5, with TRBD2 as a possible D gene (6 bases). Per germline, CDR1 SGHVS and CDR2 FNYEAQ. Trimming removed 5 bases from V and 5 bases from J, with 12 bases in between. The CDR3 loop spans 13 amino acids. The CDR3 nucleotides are TGTGCCAGCAGCACCGTAAGCGGGGAGACCCAGTACTTC. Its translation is CASSTVSGETQYF.

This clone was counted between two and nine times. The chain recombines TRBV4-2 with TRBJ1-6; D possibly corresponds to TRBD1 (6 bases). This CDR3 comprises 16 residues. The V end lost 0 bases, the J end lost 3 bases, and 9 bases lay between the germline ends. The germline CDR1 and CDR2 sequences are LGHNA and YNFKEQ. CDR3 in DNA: TGTGCCAGCAGCCAAGAGACAGGAGACTATAATTCACCCCTCCACTTT. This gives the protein CASSQETGDYNSPLHF.

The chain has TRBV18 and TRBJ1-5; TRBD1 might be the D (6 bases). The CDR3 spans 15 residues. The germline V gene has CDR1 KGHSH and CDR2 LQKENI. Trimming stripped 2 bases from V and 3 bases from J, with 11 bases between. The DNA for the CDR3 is TGTGCCAGCTCACCAATACAGGGCGCCAATCAGCCCCAGCATTTT. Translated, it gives CASSPIQGANQPQHF. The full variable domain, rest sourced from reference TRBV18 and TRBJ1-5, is NAGVMQNPRHLVRRRGQEARLRCSPMKGHSHVYWYRQLPEEGLKFMVYLQKENIIDESGMPKERFSAEFPKEGPSILRIQQVVRGDSAAYFCASSPIQGANQPQHFGDGTRLSIL.

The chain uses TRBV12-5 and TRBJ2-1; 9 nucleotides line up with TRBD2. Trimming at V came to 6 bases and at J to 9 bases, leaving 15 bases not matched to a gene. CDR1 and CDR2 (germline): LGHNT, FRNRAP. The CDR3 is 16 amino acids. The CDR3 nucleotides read TGTGCTAGTGGCCAAGCTTTAGCGGGAGAGGAAGCTGAGCAGTTCTTC. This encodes CASGQALAGEEAEQFF. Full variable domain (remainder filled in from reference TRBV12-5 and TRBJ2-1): DARVTQTPRHKVTEMGQEVTMRCQPILGHNTVFWYRQTMMQGLELLAYFRNRAPLDDSGMPKDRFSAEMPDATLATLKIQPSEPRDSAVYFCASGQALAGEEAEQFFGPGTRLTVL.

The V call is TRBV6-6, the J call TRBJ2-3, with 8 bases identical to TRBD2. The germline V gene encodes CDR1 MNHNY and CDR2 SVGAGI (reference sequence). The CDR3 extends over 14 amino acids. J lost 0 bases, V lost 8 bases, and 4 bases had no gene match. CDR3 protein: CASRGGSSTDTQYF. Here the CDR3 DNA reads TGTGCCAGCCGCGGGGGGTCTAGCACAGATACGCAGTATTTT.

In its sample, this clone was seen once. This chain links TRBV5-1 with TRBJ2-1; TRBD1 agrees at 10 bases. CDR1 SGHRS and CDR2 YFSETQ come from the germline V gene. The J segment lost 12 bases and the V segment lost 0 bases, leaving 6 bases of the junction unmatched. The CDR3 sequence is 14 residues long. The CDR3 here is CASSLGQGANGQFF. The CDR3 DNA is TGCGCCAGCAGCTTGGGACAGGGGGCAAACGGGCAGTTCTTC.